This TCR beta chain is drawn from a study of T cell responses to AZD1222 COVID-19 vaccine. Background on the study: Investigators merged groups given second doses at roughly 4 or roughly 12 weeks. Study outcomes and limitations: Baseline seropositivity characterized only a handful of AZD1222 recipients. Donors were chiefly white British, with a greater number of females, and clonal diversity was perhaps underestimated. Repertoires were obtained only post-peak T cell response.

With respect to this clone: Its matching antigen is unknown.

TCRdb's table, derived via immunoSEQ multiplex PCR, lists solely in-frame clones and lacks some. The repertoire holds 150,000 to 200,000 clones, with around 94% as singletons. V dropped 4 bases and J dropped 6; count of bases not matched to a gene: 5. The CDR3 length is 13 residues. The germline V gene has CDR1 SNHLY and CDR2 FYNNEI. The V call is TRBV2, the J call TRBJ1-2; 7 bases are shared with TRBD1. The sample here was peripheral blood, taken on day 0 of AZD1222 vaccination. This TCR was sampled from an adult in good health. The CDR3 DNA reads as TGTGCCAGCAGTGCACGCAGGGGGGATGGCTACACCTTC. Protein sequence: CASSARRGDGYTF. Variable domain in full (rest from reference TRBV2 and TRBJ1-2): EPEVTQTPSHQVTQMGQEVILRCVPISNHLYFYWYRQILGQKVEFLVSFYNNEISEKSEIFDDQFSVERPDGSNFTLKIRSTKLEDSAMYFCASSARRGDGYTFGSGTRLTVV.